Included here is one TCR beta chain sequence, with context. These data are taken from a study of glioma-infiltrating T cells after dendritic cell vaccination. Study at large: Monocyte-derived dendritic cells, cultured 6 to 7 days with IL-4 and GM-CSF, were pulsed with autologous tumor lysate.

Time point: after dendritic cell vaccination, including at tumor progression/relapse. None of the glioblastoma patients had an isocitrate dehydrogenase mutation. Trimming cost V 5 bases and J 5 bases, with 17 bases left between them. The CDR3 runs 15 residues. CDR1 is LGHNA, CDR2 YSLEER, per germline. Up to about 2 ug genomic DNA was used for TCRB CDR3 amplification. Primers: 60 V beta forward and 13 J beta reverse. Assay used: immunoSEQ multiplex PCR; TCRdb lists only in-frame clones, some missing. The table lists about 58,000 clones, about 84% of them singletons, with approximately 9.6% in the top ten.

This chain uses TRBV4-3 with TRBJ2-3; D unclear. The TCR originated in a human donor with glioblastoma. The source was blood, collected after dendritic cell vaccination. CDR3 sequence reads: CASSVTTTRGDTQYF. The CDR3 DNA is TGCGCCAGCAGCGTCACGACGACTCGAGGAGATACGCAGTATTTT.